The 17 T cell receptor beta chains listed next were all sequenced from one sample in a study of beta chain features in type 1 diabetes. cDNA synthesis used the whole RNA isolate, giving expressed TCRB sequences. Produced via immunoSEQ multiplex PCR; TCRdb's table is partial and in-frame only. Of fewer than 900,000 clones detected, about 17% appear once; the ten largest clones hold 0.02% to 0.03%. The specimen sequenced was naive CD4+ T cells from blood. These receptors came from a woman in her late teens or twenties in good health.

This sequence joins TRBV7-3 and TRBJ1-1; no firm D call. This CDR3 comprises 15 residues. V dropped 2 bases and J dropped 1 base, with 11 bases sitting between them. The V gene's germline CDR1 is SGHTA and CDR2 FQGTGA. The CDR3 loop is CASSLLGRGNTEAFF. CDR3 in DNA: TGTGCCAGCAGCTTATTGGGGAGAGGGAACACTGAAGCTTTCTTT.

This clone was detected a few times. The rearrangement joins TRBV5-6 to TRBJ1-2, with D perhaps matching TRBD1 (6 bases). Per the germline V gene, CDR1 is SGHDT and CDR2 is YYEEEE. The CDR3 covers 15 residues. V was trimmed by 2 bases and J by 5 bases, leaving 16 bases between them. CDR3 DNA sequence: TGTGCCAGCAGCTTTGGTATCAGGGGTCATTATGGCTACACCTTC. Translated: CASSFGIRGHYGYTF.

In this sample, this clone turned up a few times. The chain employs TRBV4-2 and TRBJ2-7; 11 bases are a match to TRBD2. Germline lookup yields CDR1 LGHNA and CDR2 YNFKEQ. The CDR3 loop spans 17 amino acids. Trimming cost V 1 base and J 3 bases; bases outside gene matches: 8. The CDR3: CASSQGLAGGPLYEQYF. CDR3 nucleotide sequence: TGTGCCAGCAGCCAAGGGCTAGCGGGAGGACCACTCTACGAGCAGTACTTC.

The chain joins TRBV5-1 to TRBJ1-4; the match to TRBD1 covers 9 bases. The germline CDR1 and CDR2 sequences are SGHRS and YFSETQ. V shed 0 bases and J 5 bases; nucleotides not matched to a gene: 5. The CDR3 runs to 16 residues. The CDR3 is CASSLVRQGGNEKLFF. The DNA of the CDR3 is TGCGCCAGCAGCTTGGTTCGACAGGGGGGGAATGAAAAACTGTTTTTT.

This clone has more than one count but fewer than ten. The chain carries TRBV28 and TRBJ1-2, with no clear D. This CDR3 has 13 residues. The V end was cut by 5 bases, the J end by 6 bases, with 13 bases between. The V gene's germline CDR1 is MDHEN and CDR2 SYDVKM. The chain's CDR3 is CASSPWTDDGYTF. The DNA of the CDR3 is TGTGCCAGCAGTCCCTGGACGGATGATGGCTACACCTTC.

V is TRBV4-3 and J is TRBJ2-3; 8 bases map to TRBD2. This CDR3 has 15 residues. V lost 2 bases to trimming and J lost 2 bases; unmatched junction nucleotides: 3. The germline CDR1 and CDR2 sequences are LGHNA and YSLEER. The CDR3 coding sequence is TGCGCCAGCAGCCAAAAGCGGGGGCCCACAGATACGCAGTATTTT. Translation: CASSQKRGPTDTQYF.

This clone has more than one count but fewer than ten. The CDR3 loop reads CSVDLWGDQETQYF. The CDR3 DNA reads as TGCAGCGTTGATTTGTGGGGAGACCAAGAGACCCAGTACTTC. The chain is built from TRBV29-1 and TRBJ2-5; tentative D call: TRBD2 (5 bases). Germline V CDR1 and CDR2: SQVTM, ANQGSEA. This CDR3 is built from 14 residues. V was pared by 3 bases and J by 0 bases, with 11 bases between.

V usage is TRBV6-6 and J usage is TRBJ2-3; tentatively, D is TRBD1 (5 bases). Germline values: CDR1 MNHNY, CDR2 SVGAGI (reference sequence). The CDR3 is 15 amino acids. Trimming removed 2 bases at V and 0 bases at J, with 9 bases between. For the CDR3, the DNA is TGTGCCAGCAGTTACGCGACAGCTAGCACAGATACGCAGTATTTT. This translates into CASSYATASTDTQYF.

The chain is built from TRBV11-1 and TRBJ2-1, with D possibly TRBD1 on 6 matching bases. V lost 5 bases and J lost 2, with 16 bases in between. From germline, CDR1 is SGHAT and CDR2 FQDESV (reference sequence). This CDR3 is built from 16 residues. CDR3 in amino acids: CASSDYRVGTYNEQFF. The CDR3 DNA follows: TGTGCCAGCAGCGATTACAGGGTCGGGACCTACAATGAGCAGTTCTTC.

This clone was seen a handful of times. The chain links TRBV2 to TRBJ1-5, with 8 bases aligning to TRBD1. Germline assignment: CDR1 SNHLY and CDR2 FYNNEI. CDR3 size: 14 residues. V lost 10 bases to trimming and J lost 1 base; unmatched junction nucleotides: 6. As DNA, the CDR3 is TGTGCCATTTCGACAGGGGTAAGCAATCAGCCCCAGCATTTT. Protein product: CAISTGVSNQPQHF.

This clone was seen more than once but under ten times. V and J are TRBV2 and TRBJ2-5; perhaps TRBD2 as D (6 bases). Trimming took off 8 bases at V and 9 bases at J, with 19 bases between the two ends. This CDR3 has 13 residues. CDR1 and CDR2 (germline): SNHLY, FYNNEI. CDR3 DNA: TGTGCCAGCGGGTTGACTAGTTTCGTTCCCCAGTACTTC. Translation: CASGLTSFVPQYF.

This clone has a handful of counts. The chain carries TRBV28 and TRBJ2-2, with a possible D match to TRBD1 (5 bases). The length of the CDR3 is 14 residues. Trimming shortened V by 10 bases and J by 1 base, and 13 bases separated the two germline ends. Germline lookup yields CDR1 MDHEN and CDR2 SYDVKM. In DNA, the CDR3 is TGTGCCATAAGACGGCAGGGGAACACCGGGGAGCTGTTTTTT. Protein: CAIRRQGNTGELFF.

This clone showed up just a few times. The chain is built from TRBV6-1 and TRBJ1-5; D unclear. Trimming stripped 10 bases from V and 7 bases from J, with 23 bases between. CDR3 size: 15 residues. The germline gives CDR1 MNHNS, CDR2 SASEGT. Written as DNA, the CDR3 is TGTGCCACCAGGCGGTACCCCGAGCTTTTCCAGCCCCAGCATTTT. It is translated as CATRRYPELFQPQHF.

The chain recombines TRBV9 with TRBJ2-5; 8 bases map to TRBD2. Germline lookup yields CDR1 SGDLS and CDR2 YYNGEE. The junction had 6 bases not matched to a gene; V was cut back by 0 bases and J by 2 bases. The CDR3 extends over 16 amino acids. CDR3 coding DNA: TGTGCCAGCAGCGTAGGATTAGCGGGGATACAAGAGACCCAGTACTTC. Amino acids: CASSVGLAGIQETQYF.

The chain joins TRBV28 to TRBJ2-1; TRBD2 matches 9 bases. Germline CDR1 MDHEN, CDR2 SYDVKM. The CDR3 extends over 15 amino acids. The trim removed 5 bases at V and 6 bases at J, leaving 8 bases unmatched. The CDR3 coding sequence is TGTGCCAGCAGTGGTAGCGGGAGTTATCGCAATGAGCAGTTCTTC. Amino acid sequence: CASSGSGSYRNEQFF.

This chain joins TRBV10-3 and TRBJ2-1, with D tentatively TRBD1 or TRBD2 (7 bases each). Germline lookup yields CDR1 ENHRY and CDR2 SYGVKD. Trimming took off 6 bases at V and 6 bases at J, with 15 bases between the two ends. The CDR3 runs 14 residues. The CDR3 region is CAIRGGTDGNEQFF. For the CDR3, the DNA is TGTGCCATCAGGGGGGGGACAGATGGCAATGAGCAGTTCTTC.

This rearrangement joins TRBV7-3 to TRBJ2-2; 12 bases map to TRBD2. The trim removed 4 bases at V and 4 bases at J, leaving 7 bases unmatched. Germline V CDR1 and CDR2: SGHTA, FQGTGA. This CDR3 region has 17 residues. The CDR3 spells CASSSSSGRAFTGELFF. The DNA of the CDR3 is TGTGCCAGCAGCTCCTCTAGCGGGAGGGCCTTCACCGGGGAGCTGTTTTTT.